These T cell receptor beta chains were read from a single sample in a study of human T cells and chemical hapten exposure. MiXCR was run by TCRdb on the RACE reads, yielding one entry per CDR3 protein. The repertoire holds about 260,000 distinct CDR3 sequences, with roughly 8.9% as singletons. Sequenced here: whole blood, sampled in connection with sensitization to the hapten diphenylcyclopropenone (DPC). The source of these receptors is a woman in her thirties or forties with alopecia areata. Some clones in this sample may be carry-over from other donors' samples. Both conserved end residues are part of each CDR3. D genes are given only for firm matches. Some rows mark clone size as missing; the rest say once, few, many or name a class of expanded clone.

clone_size,d_call,j_call,v_call,cdr3_aa,cdr3_nt
few,-,TRBJ1-2,TRBV9,CASSVAQDYGYTF,TGTGCCAGCAGCGTAGCACAGGACTATGGCTACACCTTC
few,-,TRBJ1-2,TRBV15,CATSGGTSYGYTF,TGTGCCACCAGCGGGGGGACTTCCTATGGCTACACCTTC
few,-,TRBJ1-2,TRBV6-2/TRBV6-3,CASSRGSGGYTF,TGTGCCAGCAGTCGAGGATCCGGTGGCTACACCTTC
few,TRBD1,TRBJ1-2,TRBV7-2,CASSSQGQGTGYTF,TGTGCCAGCAGCTCTCAAGGACAGGGGACGGGCTACACCTTC
many,-,TRBJ2-4,TRBV7-9,CASSLGGDPRNIQYF,TGTGCCAGCAGCTTAGGGGGAGACCCCAGAAACATTCAGTACTTC
-,-,TRBJ2-7,TRBV7-6,CASSLSVSYEQYF,TGTGCCAGCAGCTTATCGGTCTCCTACGAGCAGTACTTC
few,-,TRBJ1-4,TRBV6-6,CASSYGEKLFF,TGTGCCAGCAGTTATGGTGAAAAACTGTTTTTT
-,-,TRBJ2-7,TRBV28,CASSHRDGTYEQYF,TGTGCCAGCAGTCACCGGGACGGAACCTACGAGCAGTACTTC
few,TRBD1,TRBJ2-5,TRBV3-1,CASRTTGGRETQYF,TGTGCCAGCAGAACAACAGGGGGCCGGGAGACCCAGTACTTC
-,-,TRBJ2-3,TRBV9,CASSVASGTDTQYF,TGTGCCAGCAGCGTAGCTAGCGGCACAGATACGCAGTATTTT
-,TRBD1,TRBJ1-5,TRBV12-3/TRBV12-4,CASSPGGTGGRQPQHF,TGTGCCAGCAGTCCCGGGGGGACAGGGGGCCGACAGCCCCAGCATTTT
-,-,TRBJ2-1,TRBV29-1,CSVGGNEQFF,TGCAGCGTTGGGGGGAATGAGCAGTTCTTC
many,TRBD1,TRBJ2-1,TRBV24-1,CVTMGQSNEQFF,TGTGTCACCATGGGACAGAGCAATGAGCAGTTCTTC
-,-,TRBJ2-5,TRBV29-1,CSVRLTNQETQYF,TGCAGCGTTCGGCTAACCAATCAAGAGACCCAGTACTTC
few,TRBD1,TRBJ1-5,TRBV28,CASRSSDRGGQPQHF,TGTGCCAGCAGATCTAGCGACAGGGGGGGTCAGCCCCAGCATTTT
-,TRBD1,TRBJ1-1,TRBV18,CASSPGDRYTEAFF,TGTGCCAGCTCACCAGGGGACAGGTACACTGAAGCTTTCTTT
few,-,TRBJ2-7,TRBV20-1,CSASESGSSYEQYF,TGCAGTGCTAGCGAATCGGGGAGCTCCTACGAGCAGTACTTC
few,-,TRBJ1-5,TRBV4-3,CASSQTRYSNQPQHF,TGCGCCAGCAGCCAAACGCGTTATAGCAATCAGCCCCAGCATTTT
-,-,TRBJ2-7,TRBV4-1,CASSQELGQGFEQYF,TGCGCCAGCAGCCAAGAGCTTGGGCAGGGATTCGAGCAGTACTTC
few,TRBD2,TRBJ2-1,TRBV5-6,CASSLANYMREGGEQFF,TGTGCCAGCAGCTTGGCCAATTATATGCGGGAGGGCGGTGAGCAGTTCTTC
many,-,TRBJ2-7,TRBV29-1,CSVEDRTKSYEQYF,TGCAGCGTTGAAGATCGTACCAAATCCTACGAGCAGTACTTC
few,-,TRBJ1-5,TRBV27,CASSLEGLRNQPQHF,TGTGCCAGCAGTTTAGAGGGTTTGAGGAATCAGCCCCAGCATTTT
many,TRBD2,TRBJ2-3,TRBV5-1,CASSRSGSPDTQYF,TGCGCCAGCAGTCGTAGCGGGAGCCCAGATACGCAGTATTTT
many,TRBD2,TRBJ2-5,TRBV7-6,CASSLAPVAGVLETQYF,TGTGCCAGCAGCTTAGCGCCCGTAGCGGGAGTATTGGAGACCCAGTACTTC
few,-,TRBJ2-3,TRBV29-1,CSVAPRSTDTQYF,TGCAGCGTTGCCCCTAGGAGCACAGATACGCAGTATTTT
few,-,TRBJ1-2,TRBV29-1,CSVDGTGPNYGYTF,TGCAGCGTTGATGGTACAGGCCCTAACTATGGCTACACCTTC
-,-,TRBJ2-7,TRBV4-2,CASSQAGEEYF,TGTGCCAGCAGCCAAGCAGGGGAGGAGTACTTC
-,-,TRBJ1-2,TRBV6-5,CASSYYENYGYTF,TGTGCCAGCAGTTACTATGAAAACTATGGCTACACCTTC
few,-,TRBJ2-2,TRBV7-2,CASSLHAPGPGTAGELFF,TGTGCCAGCAGCCTCCACGCTCCAGGACCCGGAACCGCCGGGGAGCTGTTTTTT
many,-,TRBJ1-2,TRBV10-3,CAITRQETNYGYTF,TGTGCCATCACTAGACAGGAGACTAACTATGGCTACACCTTC
few,-,TRBJ2-1,TRBV20-1,CSARAGSSYNEQFF,TGCAGTGCTAGAGCCGGGAGCTCCTACAATGAGCAGTTCTTC
few,-,TRBJ2-7,TRBV9,CASSVVGAPSFYYEQYF,TGTGCCAGCAGCGTAGTCGGCGCTCCTTCCTTCTACTACGAGCAGTACTTC
few,-,TRBJ2-1,TRBV14,CASSSRGTRDEQFF,TGTGCCAGCTCTTCTCGCGGGACCCGGGATGAGCAGTTCTTC
few,-,TRBJ2-7,TRBV18,CASSPPSAGSYEQYF,TGTGCCAGCTCACCACCTAGTGCAGGGAGCTACGAGCAGTACTTC
-,-,TRBJ2-1,TRBV6-5,CASSYGIISSYNEQFF,TGTGCCAGCAGTTACGGAATTATCAGCTCCTACAATGAGCAGTTCTTC
-,-,TRBJ2-3,TRBV20-1,CSARQLTDTQYF,TGCAGTGCTAGACAGTTAACAGATACGCAGTATTTT
few,TRBD2,TRBJ2-1,TRBV5-1,CASSLGAGGTTSNEQFF,TGCGCCAGCAGCTTGGGAGCGGGAGGCACTACATCGAATGAGCAGTTCTTC
-,-,TRBJ2-3,TRBV12-3/TRBV12-4,CASRRQGGISTDTQYF,TGTGCCAGCAGGCGCCAGGGGGGGATTAGCACAGATACGCAGTATTTT
many,-,TRBJ1-6,TRBV7-2,CASSSEGSSLHF,TGTGCCAGCAGCTCTGAGGGGAGTTCCCTCCACTTT
-,-,TRBJ2-2,TRBV7-6,CASSFSENTGELFF,TGTGCCAGCAGCTTTAGCGAGAACACCGGGGAGCTGTTTTTT
many,-,TRBJ1-2,TRBV20-1,CSARSYGYTF,TGCAGTGCTAGATCTTATGGCTACACCTTC
-,-,TRBJ2-1,TRBV10-3,CAIAGSRNEQFF,TGTGCCATCGCCGGGAGTCGTAATGAGCAGTTCTTC
few,-,TRBJ1-1,TRBV27,CASRFGGSNTEAFF,TGTGCCAGCAGATTTGGGGGATCGAACACTGAAGCTTTCTTT
-,-,TRBJ2-3,TRBV6-6,CASSDQRDTQYF,TGTGCCAGCAGTGACCAGCGAGACACGCAGTATTTT
few,-,TRBJ1-1,TRBV20-1,CSADKGLF,TGCAGTGCTGATAAGGGACTCTTT
-,TRBD1,TRBJ1-1,TRBV10-3,CAISESRGRNTEAFF,TGTGCCATCAGTGAGTCGAGGGGGCGGAACACTGAAGCTTTCTTT
few,-,TRBJ1-1,TRBV15,CATSLRRGSTEAFF,TGTGCCACCAGCCTTCGAAGGGGAAGCACTGAAGCTTTCTTT
few,TRBD2,TRBJ2-1,TRBV6-2/TRBV6-3,CATRLAGSNEQFF,TGTGCCACCCGACTAGCGGGGTCCAATGAGCAGTTCTTC
-,-,TRBJ2-1,TRBV5-1,CARGQPDYNEQFF,TGCGCCCGAGGCCAGCCCGACTACAATGAGCAGTTCTTC
few,TRBD1,TRBJ2-4,TRBV15,CATSSDRVGSGYIQYF,TGTGCCACCAGCTCAGACAGGGTCGGAAGTGGGTACATTCAGTACTTC
-,TRBD2,TRBJ2-2,TRBV9,CASSPTVAGGPRTGELFF,TGTGCCAGCAGCCCCACCGTCGCGGGAGGGCCACGGACCGGGGAGCTGTTTTTT